Listed below are T cell receptor beta chains from one sample, sequenced in a study of shared clonotypes between healthy human individuals. Generated by immunoSEQ multiplex PCR, the TCRdb table keeps only in-frame clones and is missing some. The data show about 980,000 clones, about 80% seen once. The material sequenced was memory CD4+ T cells sorted from blood. These receptors were collected from a young man in good health. CDR3s leave out the opening cysteine and the closing phenylalanine or tryptophan. D genes are given only for firm matches.

j_gene	v_gene	d_gene	CDR3aa
TRBJ2-1	TRBV5-1	-	ASSLRADSSYNEQF
TRBJ1-5	TRBV10-3	TRBD1	AIRSGTANNQPQH
TRBJ2-7	TRBV11-2	-	ASSGLQGQGVSYEQY
TRBJ1-1	TRBV18	TRBD1	ASSPPGTGVTEAF
TRBJ2-1	TRBV5-5	-	ASTPTVPGNEQF
TRBJ2-1	TRBV2	TRBD2	ASTGTSGGANEQF
TRBJ2-2	TRBV5-4	-	ASSLDGGANTGELF
TRBJ2-5	TRBV27	TRBD2	ASRGTSGTKTQY
TRBJ2-2	TRBV5-1	-	ASSSQGITGELF
TRBJ2-5	TRBV7-6	-	ASSLTGLTQETQY
TRBJ2-7	TRBV11-2	TRBD2	ASSPGTSVGEQY
TRBJ1-2	TRBV7-9	-	ASSPSIGGSANYGYT
TRBJ1-6	TRBV7-9	-	ASSLGGGNSPLH
TRBJ1-6	TRBV18	-	ASSPRGEPNSPLH
TRBJ2-5	TRBV19	TRBD1	ASRHQGQGSETQY
TRBJ1-6	TRBV11-2	-	ASSLQRLGSYNSPLH
TRBJ2-7	TRBV5-1	TRBD1	ASSRSGTESSYEQY
TRBJ1-1	TRBV6-6	-	ASSYDTEAF
TRBJ1-1	TRBV5-1	TRBD1	ASMAGQGFQVTEAF
TRBJ2-2	TRBV11-2	TRBD2	ASSFTTSASTGELF
TRBJ2-4	TRBV5-8	-	ASSLGRDSGNIQY
TRBJ2-1	TRBV25-1	TRBD2	ASSDPTSGDNEQF
TRBJ2-3	TRBV29-1	TRBD1	SVGGTGVTDTQY
TRBJ1-5	TRBV7-2	TRBD1	ASSRRQGGQGQPQH
TRBJ2-7	TRBV6-5	-	ASSYAPTYEQY
TRBJ2-3	TRBV10-3	TRBD2	AISASGSTTDTQY
TRBJ1-6	TRBV18	-	ASSLPNSPLH